This T cell receptor beta chain was identified in a study of blood T cell repertoires in COVID-19 (TCRdb year 2020). Broadly, across the study: Samples covering the acute and convalescent phases of COVID-19 were provided by collaborators in the United States, Italy and Spain. The sample metadata nearly always contained a de-identified subject ID, COVID-19 status, age in years and sex. Deeply sampled blood TCRbeta repertoires from subjects exposed to, actively infected with, or recovered from COVID-19 were included in the dataset. The prospective study material was composed of cDNA or gDNA derived from T cells, B-cell-depleted T cells, or PBMCs. The repertoires were released in a freely available public database meant as a resource for research on the immune response to SARS-CoV-2. The samples were drawn from two sources: the first 160 participants of the ongoing ImmuneRACE study, and 1,000 to 1,500 subjects contributed by 6 global collaborators. Where HLA class I and class II types were available, the types were taken from metadata supplied by the sample provider, not from assay-based typing. What the research found in general, with its limitations: Clinical and demographic metadata were provided uncurated, with the amount varying by source and participant.

TCRbeta CDR3 regions were amplified from genomic DNA by means of the immunoSEQ Assay, a bias-controlled multiplex PCR. From the authors' description of their analysis: The number of nucleated cells in each sample was estimated from the amplification of reference gene primers within the assay. To quantify the absolute abundance of each unique TCRbeta CDR3 rearrangement, sequence reads were collapsed and filtered. Productive Simpson clonality was computed per sample as the square root of Simpson's diversity index over productive rearrangements. Here the immuneACCESS table is served through TCRdb, limited to in-frame sequences with V and J called. Missing clones are a known gap in these copies; in checked studies unresolved V genes cover under half, and the rest lacks a known reason. V and J calls and clone size come straight from that table; D and trimming were deduced from the DNA. The sample records around 330,000 clones, about 89% of which are singletons. In total, the top ten clones hold approximately 4.7% of the sample.

CDR1 SGHRS and CDR2 YFSETQ are derived from the germline V gene. The germline V and J ends show losses of 0 bases and 2 bases respectively, and no gene match explains 4 bases of the junction. The CDR3 goes from the cysteine to the phenylalanine over 16 residues. Kept here is only the CDR3 DNA, which spans 48 bases and is read in frame from base 1. About this clone: Its antigen target is currently unknown. Within one base of it there is no much larger clone, and no base qualities were kept.

Enrolling through a virtual design, the prospective study's participants ranged in age from roughly 18 to 100 years and lived across 20 to 30 United States geographic areas. In the prospective study, cohorts were assigned on the basis of participant-reported clinical history obtained from a screening survey and a study questionnaire. Recovered participants in ImmuneRACE Cohort 3 were defined as having two consecutive negative NP/OP PCR tests, clearance from a healthcare professional, or resolution of symptoms. Each participant in the prospective study had whole blood, serum and a nasopharyngeal or oropharyngeal swab collected by mobile phlebotomists. Additional blood draws and questionnaires over an approximately 2-month period could optionally be provided by prospective study participants. Before DNA extraction, prospective study blood samples were shipped either frozen or at room temperature.

The chain employs TRBV5-1 and TRBJ2-1, and TRBD1 aligns with 8 junction nucleotides. The TCR was taken from a man aged 60-69 years who had recovered from COVID-19. Input material: PBMCs or T cells enriched from blood (not recorded which). The encoded CDR3 is CASSLGTGLAYNEQFF. The DNA sequence is TGCGCCAGCAGCTTGGGGACAGGGCTGGCCTACAATGAGCAGTTCTTC.